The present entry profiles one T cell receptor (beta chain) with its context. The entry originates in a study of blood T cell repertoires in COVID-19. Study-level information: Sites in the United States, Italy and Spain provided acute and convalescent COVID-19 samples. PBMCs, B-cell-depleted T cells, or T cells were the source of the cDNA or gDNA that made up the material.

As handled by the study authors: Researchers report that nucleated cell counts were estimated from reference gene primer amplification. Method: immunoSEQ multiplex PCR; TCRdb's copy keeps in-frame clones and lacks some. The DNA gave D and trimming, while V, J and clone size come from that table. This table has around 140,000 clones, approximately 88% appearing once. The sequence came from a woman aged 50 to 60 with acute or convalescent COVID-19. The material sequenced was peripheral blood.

CDR3 in DNA: TGTGCCAGCAGCTTAGATGGACTAGCGGGAGCCGAGCAGTACTTC. Protein: CASSLDGLAGAEQYF. V and J are TRBV11-2 and TRBJ2-7; 13 positions match TRBD2. In germline, CDR1 is SGHAT, CDR2 FQNNGV. This CDR3 region has 15 residues. V lost 0 bases and J lost 6; bases outside the gene matches: 2.